This T cell receptor beta chain was identified in a study of cytomegalovirus exposure and HLA in healthy donors (dated by TCRdb to about 2017). In terms of the full investigation: The 666 repertoires of the first cohort and the approximately 110 validation repertoires were produced on the same platform, according to a later analysis. The study aimed to test whether cataloging public T cell receptors could reveal signatures of past pathogen exposure. Along with the approximately 700-subject first cohort, a separate validation cohort of about 110 different subjects was used. To predict cytomegalovirus infection status, the study brought together high-throughput TCR immunosequencing, statistical association of individual TCRs with disease status, and machine learning. General study outcomes and caveats: Of the cluster scores, 90% to 95% were above 0 in a later analysis, which found that TCRs clustered in the first cohort also tended to co-occur in the roughly 130 validation repertoires. Across donors, most TCR sequences were observed very rarely, whereas some public TCRs were present in many individuals. In both the original and validation cohorts, the classifier was reported to diagnose cytomegalovirus status with high specificity and sensitivity. The authors suggested that the approach could potentially be extended to other disease states and immunological phenotypes. The study gave a list of 150 to 200 TCR beta chains associated with cytomegalovirus. A later analysis lacked HLA typing for the validation cohort, so it scored co-occurrence in that cohort across all 110 or so repertoires. A few of the identified cytomegalovirus-associated TCR beta chains were confirmed in vitro to be specific for cytomegalovirus antigens.

Separate from the roughly 650-subject first cohort, the validation cohort of around 130 subjects was the group to which the donors belonged. Worth noting for this clone: Its antigen target is currently unknown. Per-base qualities were not stored, and no clone one base away is much larger.

The library relied on the immunoSEQ multiplex PCR assay. The published analysis was carried out like this. To diagnose cytomegalovirus status from the catalog of TCR beta chain sequences, a statistical classification framework was built. In TCRdb, the immuneACCESS table is reduced to in-frame sequences with V and J assigned. These tables do not hold every clone; where another copy was compared, an unresolved V gene accounts for under half, and the others remain unexplained. V and J calls and clone size are those listed in that table; D and trimming were worked out from the DNA. Present in this sample are about 250,000 clones, about 90% of which were seen just once. The ten largest clonotypes hold around 12% of the sample. Ends trimmed: V by 3 bases, J by 2 bases; bases unmatched to a gene: 4. Including the terminal cysteine and phenylalanine, the CDR3 comprises 14 residues. The DNA shown is the 42-base CDR3, in frame from base 1. Sequences SGHNT (CDR1) and YYREEE (CDR2) are obtained from the germline V gene (reference sequence).

The source of this sequence is a man between 18 and 29 years old in good health and CMV-seropositive. The chain was built from TRBV5-4 and TRBJ2-7, with TRBD2 matching 8 junction bases. What was sequenced was PBMCs. In nucleotide form, the sequence is TGTGCCAGCAGCTCCGGACTAGCAGCCTACGAGCAGTACTTC. It codes for CASSSGLAAYEQYF. Reference TRBV5-4 and TRBJ2-7 proteins supply the regions before and after the CDR3; the full variable domain is: ETGVTQSPTHLIKTRGQQVTLRCSSQSGHNTVSWYQQALGQGPQFIFQYYREEENGRGNFPPRFSGLQFPNYSSELNVNALELDDSALYLCASSSGLAAYEQYFGPGTRLTVT.